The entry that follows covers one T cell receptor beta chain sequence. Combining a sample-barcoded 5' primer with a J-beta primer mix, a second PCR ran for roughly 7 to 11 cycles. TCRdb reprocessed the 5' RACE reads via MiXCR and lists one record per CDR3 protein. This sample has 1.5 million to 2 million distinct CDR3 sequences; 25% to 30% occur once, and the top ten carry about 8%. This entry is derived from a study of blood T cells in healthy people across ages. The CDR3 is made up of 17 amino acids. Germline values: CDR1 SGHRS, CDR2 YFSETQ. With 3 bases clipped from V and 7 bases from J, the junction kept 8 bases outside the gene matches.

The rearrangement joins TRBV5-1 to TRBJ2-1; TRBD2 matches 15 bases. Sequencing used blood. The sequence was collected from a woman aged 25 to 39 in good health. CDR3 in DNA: TGCGCCAGCAGCTCAGTGGCTGGACTAGCGGGAGGGAATGAGCAGTTCTTC. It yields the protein CASSSVAGLAGGNEQFF.